This T cell receptor beta chain was profiled in a study of blood T cell repertoires in COVID-19. Using immunoSEQ multiplex PCR, the repertoire was profiled, and TCRdb retains in-frame clones only, with some absent. The table includes fewer than 300,000 clones, about 91% detected once. V was pared by 1 base and J by 4 bases, with 10 bases between. CDR1 is SEHNR, CDR2 FQNEAQ, per germline (reference sequence). The CDR3 extends over 14 amino acids. Individuals drawn from around 25 US areas were roughly 18 to 100 years old. Cohort assignment relied on participant-reported clinical history. V gene TRBV7-9 combines with J gene TRBJ1-1; D unresolved. The sequencing sample was made of PBMCs or T cells enriched from blood (not recorded which). The sequence was obtained from a woman aged 40 to 49 with acute COVID-19. The CDR3 nucleotides are TGTGCCAGCAGCTTAGATCCGGGGAGCACTGAAGCTTTCTTT. Protein sequence: CASSLDPGSTEAFF.